This entry is about one T cell receptor (beta chain). Clinical histories supplied by participants themselves formed the basis of cohort assignment. These data are taken from a study of blood T cell repertoires in COVID-19. Study at large: Acute and convalescent COVID-19 samples came from the United States, Italy and Spain.

CDR1 is SGHRS, CDR2 YFSETQ, per germline. The CDR3 covers 15 residues. Trimming at V came to 4 bases and at J to 7 bases, leaving 4 bases not matched to a gene. Data came from immunoSEQ multiplex PCR; TCRdb stores just in-frame clones and leaves some out. The sample contains a few hundred thousand clones, about 88% of which appear only once. The sequencing input was PBMCs or T cells enriched from blood (not recorded which). The chain recombines TRBV5-1 with TRBJ2-1, with 14 bases aligning to TRBD2. The TCR was taken from a woman aged 18-29 years who had recovered from COVID-19. The CDR3 sequence is CASSRLAGGQNEQFF. As DNA, the CDR3 is TGCGCCAGCAGCCGACTAGCGGGGGGGCAGAATGAGCAGTTCTTC. Filled out from reference TRBV5-1 and TRBJ2-1, the complete variable domain reads KAGVTQTPRYLIKTRGQQVTLSCSPISGHRSVSWYQQTPGQGLQFLFEYFSETQRNKGNFPGRFSGRQFSNSRSEMNVSTLELGDSALYLCASSRLAGGQNEQFFGPGTRLTVL.